This record covers a single T cell receptor beta chain. The CDR3 covers 11 residues. The V and J ends lost 3 bases and 4 bases respectively, with 4 bases between them. Germline values: CDR1 SGHNT, CDR2 YENEEA. These data are taken from a study of blood T cell repertoires in COVID-19. In the study overall: T cells, B-cell-depleted T cells, or PBMCs provided the cDNA or gDNA that served as material.

In the study's own analysis: Quantification of nucleated cells was approximated via reference gene primer amplification. Libraries were prepared by immunoSEQ multiplex PCR; TCRdb keeps only in-frame clonotypes and omits some of them. The DNA was the basis for D and trimming; V, J and clone size are from that table. Among around 200,000 clones listed, roughly 80% were seen once. The genes are TRBV11-3 and TRBJ2-7; no definite D call. The source material was peripheral blood. The TCR sequence derives from a man younger than 45 with active or convalescent COVID-19. The CDR3 nucleotides are TGTGCCAGCAGCTTTCTTTACGAGCAGTACTTC. It codes for CASSFLYEQYF. The variable domain in full, completed from reference TRBV11-3 and TRBJ2-7, reads EAGVVQSPRYKIIEKKQPVAFWCNPISGHNTLYWYLQNLGQGPELLIRYENEEAVDDSQLPKDRFSAERLKGVDSTLKIQPAELGDSAVYLCASSFLYEQYFGPGTRLTVT.